A selection of T cell receptor beta chains follows, all from one sample in a study of CD8+ T cells in alopecia areata. Clones were read by immunoSEQ multiplex PCR, and TCRdb kept only the in-frame ones, dropping some. The sample shows around 100,000 clones, 50% to 75% of them seen only once. The specimen comprised CD8+ T cells sorted from blood, sampled at week 24, from a patient treated with tofacitinib. These receptor sequences come from a human donor with alopecia areata. CDR3s leave out the opening cysteine and the closing phenylalanine or tryptophan. Each record gives: V gene, clone size, CDR3 protein. Part of the rows lack a size; the others show once, few, many or a class for expanded clones.

V gene: TRBV16
clone size: NA
CDR3 protein: ASSQLAGWDSPLH

V gene: TRBV5-4
clone size: NA
CDR3 protein: ASSFDTDTEAF

V gene: TRBV16
clone size: NA
CDR3 protein: ASSQSWGNTEAF

V gene: TRBV30
clone size: NA
CDR3 protein: AWSIGTPEAF

V gene: TRBV4-1
clone size: NA
CDR3 protein: ASSHRQGHTGELF

V gene: TRBV9
clone size: NA
CDR3 protein: ASSIDSKLTDTQY

V gene: TRBV4-1
clone size: NA
CDR3 protein: ASSPRGTSNQPQH

V gene: TRBV4-1
clone size: NA
CDR3 protein: ASSLEKPRDTQY

V gene: TRBV30
clone size: few
CDR3 protein: AWSVKQNYGYT

V gene: TRBV7-8
clone size: NA
CDR3 protein: ASSLVPGLDQPQH

V gene: TRBV7-9
clone size: NA
CDR3 protein: ASIQTVGDYGYT

V gene: TRBV9
clone size: few
CDR3 protein: ASKGGGPPLH

V gene: TRBV9
clone size: NA
CDR3 protein: ASSVEDGSYEQY

V gene: TRBV18
clone size: few
CDR3 protein: ASSQYRRLYNNEQY

V gene: TRBV2
clone size: NA
CDR3 protein: ASRGGGSYGYT

V gene: TRBV30
clone size: NA
CDR3 protein: AWSILWGGTREANYGYT

V gene: TRBV7-3
clone size: NA
CDR3 protein: ASSLRALATEAF

V gene: TRBV5-4
clone size: NA
CDR3 protein: ASSLGLAQETQY

V gene: TRBV7-9
clone size: NA
CDR3 protein: ASSYDRNTEAF

V gene: TRBV15
clone size: NA
CDR3 protein: ATKHRDSTYNEQF

V gene: TRBV6-5
clone size: NA
CDR3 protein: ASSYEGNQPQH

V gene: TRBV30
clone size: NA
CDR3 protein: AWSVTGDEQY

V gene: TRBV4-2
clone size: few
CDR3 protein: ASSQDRDTEAF

V gene: TRBV10-1
clone size: few
CDR3 protein: ASSDGGLANTGELF

V gene: TRBV5-1
clone size: NA
CDR3 protein: ASSFTGGEETQY

V gene: TRBV2
clone size: once
CDR3 protein: ASKGLGDQETQY

V gene: TRBV7-9
clone size: NA
CDR3 protein: ASSGGGGKNIQY

V gene: TRBV6-4
clone size: many
CDR3 protein: ASSDSAGGATDTQY

V gene: TRBV11-2
clone size: NA
CDR3 protein: ASLPVGSSYNEQF

V gene: TRBV11-1
clone size: few
CDR3 protein: ASSLLAEGVDTEAF

V gene: TRBV27
clone size: NA
CDR3 protein: ASSLGRRPTEAF

V gene: TRBV7-3
clone size: NA
CDR3 protein: ASSPGTGGTDTQY

V gene: TRBV19
clone size: NA
CDR3 protein: ASSILAGSEQY

V gene: TRBV7-9
clone size: few
CDR3 protein: ASSWTGTSEQY

V gene: TRBV27
clone size: NA
CDR3 protein: ASGKTGGRSAGYT

V gene: TRBV7-8
clone size: NA
CDR3 protein: ASSPTVPTDTQY

V gene: TRBV30
clone size: NA
CDR3 protein: AWSPAGVEQF

V gene: TRBV18
clone size: NA
CDR3 protein: ASSPPTGTYEQY

V gene: TRBV11-2
clone size: NA
CDR3 protein: ASSLGAANTGELF

V gene: TRBV29-1
clone size: few
CDR3 protein: SVVFYSGAEETQY

V gene: TRBV6-6
clone size: NA
CDR3 protein: ASRLPGQVETQY

V gene: TRBV19
clone size: NA
CDR3 protein: ASSIGSLHEQY

V gene: TRBV4-1
clone size: NA
CDR3 protein: ASSQQQGNTEAF

V gene: TRBV6-5
clone size: NA
CDR3 protein: ASSYQNWDEQF

V gene: TRBV5-5
clone size: NA
CDR3 protein: ASSPRTGWGETQY

V gene: TRBV7-2
clone size: NA
CDR3 protein: ASSFAWGPTQETQY

V gene: TRBV15
clone size: NA
CDR3 protein: ATSREGTSGTDTQY